These 4 T cell receptor beta chains originate from one sample sequenced in a study of OX40 agonist ivuxolimab in advanced cancers. Clones were sequenced by immunoSEQ multiplex PCR, and TCRdb holds only the in-frame ones, with some missing. The table shows about 35,000 clones, with 90% to 95% occurring only once. This specimen consisted of CD4+ or CD8+ T cells sorted from blood, obtained in a trial of the OX40 agonist ivuxolimab. Receptor source: an adult with an advanced solid tumor such as melanoma, head and neck, liver or kidney cancer.

The rearrangement joins TRBV7-9 to TRBJ2-1; 9 nucleotides agree with TRBD2. Germline V CDR1 and CDR2: SEHNR, FQNEAQ (reference sequence). The junction had 12 bases not matched to a gene; V was cut back by 5 bases and J by 4 bases. This CDR3 comprises 17 residues. DNA of the CDR3: TGTGCCAGCAGCCCACATACCGGGACTAGCCTATACAATGAGCAGTTCTTC. Its protein is CASSPHTGTSLYNEQFF.

This chain connects TRBV28 to TRBJ2-7, with 7 bases lining up with TRBD2. Germline CDR1 is MDHEN and CDR2 is SYDVKM. The V segment lost 2 bases and the J segment 3 bases; nucleotides outside the gene matches: 10. The CDR3 extends over 16 amino acids. The CDR3: CASSLSSGLADYEQYF. The CDR3 DNA sequence: TGTGCCAGCAGTTTAAGTTCAGGGCTAGCGGACTACGAGCAGTACTTC.

The V and J genes are TRBV28 and TRBJ2-7; maybe TRBD1 (5 bases). Germline V lookup: CDR1 MDHEN, CDR2 SYDVKM. This CDR3 has 14 residues. Trimming stripped 2 bases from V and 5 bases from J, with 13 bases between. This CDR3 is CASSLQGWVDEQYF. The CDR3 DNA reads TGTGCCAGCAGTTTACAGGGTTGGGTTGACGAGCAGTACTTC.

V is TRBV28 and J is TRBJ2-3; D might be TRBD1 (6 bases). The CDR3 sequence is 14 residues long. V was clipped by 8 bases and J by 5 bases, with 17 bases between them. Per germline, CDR1 MDHEN and CDR2 SYDVKM. CDR3 DNA: TGTGCCAGCTCTCTGATGGGGGCAAGAGATACGCAGTATTTT. Encoded protein: CASSLMGARDTQYF. The complete variable domain, with remaining parts taken from reference TRBV28 and TRBJ2-3, reads DVKVTQSSRYLVKRTGEKVFLECVQDMDHENMFWYRQDPGLGLRLIYFSYDVKMKEKGDIPEGYSVSREKKERFSLILESASTNQTSMYLCASSLMGARDTQYFGPGTRLTVL.